This T cell receptor beta chain was recovered during a study of T-cell memory formation after mild COVID-19 (dated by TCRdb to the early 2020s). Turning to the overall study: TCR sequence clusters from the two donors were found to be largely donor specific. T-cell clones expanding and contracting after mild COVID-19 in two donors were tracked by longitudinal TCRalpha and TCRbeta repertoire sequencing. The cohort was made up of two young adult volunteers, one female and one male, who were previously healthy. Broad study findings and their caveats: Only two mild cases were covered by the study, and larger cohorts that include severe cases with pre-infection samples were considered necessary. The detection of some responding clones in pre-infection memory suggests that pre-existing cross-reactive memory T cells joined the SARS-CoV-2 response. Balanced CD4/CD8 phenotypes were observed for clones contracting from day 15 to 85, whereas a bias towards CD4+ was observed for a second wave of clones expanding from day 15 to 37. The second-wave clones that peaked on day 37 were not confirmed to be SARS-CoV-2 specific. Contracting CD4+ clones were found mainly in CM and EM memory subsets, while CD8+ clones were enriched in EMRA.

Including the terminal cysteine and phenylalanine, the CDR3 comprises 18 residues. Only the CDR3 DNA is retained, 54 bases long and in frame from the first base. The junction shows trimming of 0 bases on V and 0 bases on J, and the gene matches do not reach 8 bases of it. CDR1 MNHEY and CDR2 SVGAGI were looked up in the germline V gene. As for this clonotype: Its antigen remains unidentified. Base quality data are lacking; no much larger clone is found one base away.

Sequencing was performed on an Illumina NovaSeq 6000. cDNA libraries for TCRalpha and TCRbeta were prepared by 5'RACE using constant-segment primers, with sample barcodes and unique molecular identifiers added. RNA was extracted from every sample with Trizol reagent. Amplification of the libraries took two PCR steps, and the second step added a second sample barcode plus Illumina TruSeq adapters. Libraries were sequenced on an Illumina NovaSeq with 2 x 150 bp paired-end reads. From the authors' description of their analysis: Reads were demultiplexed and collapsed into UMI-guided consensus sequences with migec v1.2.7. Using mixcr v2.1.11, the UMI consensuses were aligned to TRA and TRB V and J templates and assembled into clonotypes. Expanded or contracted clonotypes were those called significant by both edgeR and NoisET, with noise models trained on biological replicates. For edgeR calls, a false discovery rate-adjusted p below 0.01 and a log2 fold-change threshold of 1 were applied. As an exploratory analysis of dynamics, max-normalized trajectories of the 1000 most abundant clonotypes were examined by PCA with hierarchical clustering. The CD4 or CD8 phenotype of responding clones was assigned using the separately sequenced CD4+ and CD8+ repertoires. In TCRdb, the public reads were trimmed at Q25 with fastp and aligned with MiXCR, with productive beta chains retained. Entries that share a CDR3 protein sequence are merged under the most common genes and DNA. Clone size and V and J calls follow TCRdb, not the original study. This sample gives about 270,000 distinct CDR3 sequences in total; about a sixth of them show up just once. 20% to 25% of the sample belongs to the ten largest clones.

PBMCs were isolated by Ficoll-Paque density gradient centrifugation. Material for sequencing was PBMCs or a T cell subset sorted from them (not recorded which). The chain links TRBV6-5 with TRBJ2-3, and 8 junctional nucleotides match TRBD2. The source of this sequence is a man younger than 35 who had mild COVID-19 (a few samples of this study predate the infection). The sample titles of this study are shuffled in the database, so cell type and time point are left out; the donor was told from shared clones. For the CDR3, the sequence is CASSYSKGSGASTDTQYF. At the DNA level, the sequence is TGTGCCAGCAGTTACTCCAAGGGTAGCGGGGCTAGCACAGATACGCAGTATTTT.